These T cell receptor beta chains were read from a single sample in a study of cytomegalovirus exposure and HLA in healthy donors. Profiled with immunoSEQ multiplex PCR; TCRdb holds only in-frame clones, not every one. The sample includes 150,000 to 250,000 clones, around 83% of them seen just once. Specimen: PBMCs. The receptor source for this set is a woman in her forties or fifties in good health and CMV-seropositive. Each CDR3 is given without its conserved first and last residue. Clone sizes are given selectively: once, few, many, or a class where the clone is expanded.

>once|TRBV28|14|TRBJ2-5
ASSLYAQGFEKTQY
>.|TRBV19|11|TRBJ1-1
ASSPPGITEAF
>.|TRBV6-5|13|TRBJ1-6
ASSYSDRADSPLH
>.|TRBV5-4|14|TRBJ2-1
ASSLDTSGRRNEQF
>.|TRBV18|12|TRBJ2-7
ASSPSTKPDEQY
>.|TRBV19|12|TRBJ1-1
ASSISDRGTEAF
>.|TRBV18|17|TRBJ2-2
ASSPLFWDRGRDTGELF
>.|TRBV5-4|13|TRBJ2-3
ASSRRDRLPDTQY
>.|TRBV6-1|11|TRBJ1-2
ASSLQVNYGYT
>few|TRBV7-9|13|TRBJ1-4
SSSSRGGENEKLF
>few|TRBV5-1|14|TRBJ2-1
ASTGLAGSSYNEQF
>.|TRBV5-6|16|TRBJ2-5
ASSLTSGRGVTQETQY
>.|TRBV6-6|10|TRBJ2-3
ASSTGVDTQY
>few|TRBV4-2|16|TRBJ1-2
ASSQEVSGKGGFYGYT
>.|TRBV7-9|17|TRBJ2-3
ASTSRGGSGQLGTDTQY
>.|TRBV5-4|12|TRBJ1-1
ASSLRPRGTEAF
>once|TRBV10-3|13|TRBJ1-1
ASANQGTGNTEAF
>.|TRBV27|12|TRBJ1-2
ASSLLGGSYGYT
>once|TRBV6-5|13|TRBJ1-4
ASSPQGRLDEKLF
>.|TRBV23-1|14|TRBJ2-4
ASSPTGLVGKNIQY
>.|TRBV5-8|13|TRBJ1-1
ASSVGLLPGAEAF
>.|TRBV29-1|11|TRBJ2-2
SVGTGNPGELF
>.|TRBV28|13|TRBJ2-5
ASSKAGALQETQY
>.|TRBV6-7|12|TRBJ2-1
ASRTGTTYNEQF
>.|TRBV6-5|12|TRBJ2-1
ASSLLREGNEQF
>.|TRBV27|17|TRBJ2-1
ASTGPPGLAGFSYNEQF
>.|TRBV4-3|15|TRBJ1-2
ASSQDQGTAGDYGYT
>.|TRBV6-5|12|TRBJ2-5
ASSRTGAQETQY
>.|TRBV5-6|14|TRBJ2-1
ASSGRTRHSYNEQF
>.|TRBV7-6|12|TRBJ1-5
ASSLGSGDQPQH
>once|TRBV5-4|15|TRBJ2-7
ASSFVAGPSPAYEQY
>.|TRBV18|15|TRBJ1-5
ASSPLGSRDSLQPQH
>few|TRBV4-1|15|TRBJ2-1
ASSPGTGQSSYNEQF
>.|TRBV28|11|TRBJ2-7
ASSFSRDYEQY
>.|TRBV7-8|13|TRBJ2-1
ASSLPVLAGNKQF
>.|TRBV6-5|12|TRBJ1-3
ASSRQGSGNTIY
>.|TRBV10-3|12|TRBJ2-7
AINSGDQSYEQY
>.|TRBV6-5|14|TRBJ2-7
ASSYQTGTNLYEQY
>.|TRBV9|15|TRBJ1-1
ASSVAARTGLNTEAF
>.|TRBV6-5|12|TRBJ2-1
ASSYGGGYDEQF
>.|TRBV10-2|12|TRBJ1-1
ASSEDRGLRQAF
>.|TRBV5-5|13|TRBJ2-5
ASSLGTGLARTQY
>few|TRBV6-1|14|TRBJ2-4
ASSEGRALAKNSQY
>.|TRBV7-9|10|TRBJ1-2
SSIPTGYGYT
>.|TRBV19|12|TRBJ2-2
ASSVTPSTGELF
>.|TRBV19|13|TRBJ2-2
ASSPRAGNTGELF
>.|TRBV15|10|TRBJ1-4
ATGERNEKLF
>.|TRBV2|10|TRBJ2-7
ASSTTQYEQY
>.|TRBV28|10|TRBJ2-7
ASKGVSYEQY
>.|TRBV27|13|TRBJ2-7
ASSLRGDSSYEQY
>.|TRBV7-8|14|TRBJ2-5
ASSLAAGGYQETQY
>.|TRBV27|11|TRBJ2-5
ASSLGGEETQY
>.|TRBV2|11|TRBJ1-1
ASKGQGLTEAF
>.|TRBV5-6|13|TRBJ1-5
ASSLAGQGLGPQH
>.|TRBV27|15|TRBJ2-5
ASSLSRGAIETGTQY
>.|TRBV6-1|13|TRBJ1-5
ASRHTGTGVQPQH
>.|TRBV14|13|TRBJ1-6
ASSQDGQGNSPLH